This TCR beta chain was sequenced for a study of PD-L1 blockade in urothelial cancer. Study as a whole: Patients took up atezolizumab in 2014 at 1,200 mg intravenously every 3 weeks.

Study results and caveats: In blood sampled pretreatment, TCR clonality below the median predicted better survival.

Spiked synthetic TCR analogs estimated absolute template abundance per PCR. Repertoires were generated with immunoSEQ multiplex PCR, while TCRdb's copy carries only in-frame clones and drops some. The data contain about 95,000 clones, about nine tenths of them singletons. Time point specified: pretreatment peripheral blood. As concerns this clone: The antigen is unknown.

Per germline, CDR1 LNHDA and CDR2 SQIVND (reference sequence). The J segment lost 3 bases and the V segment lost 0 bases, leaving 3 bases of the junction unmatched. This CDR3 is 15 amino acids long. This receptor was obtained from a man aged 55-75 years with urothelial cancer. Sequenced here: PBMCs, sampled around atezolizumab (anti-PD-L1) treatment. The chain couples TRBV19 to TRBJ2-7, with 9 positions matching TRBD1. In DNA, the CDR3 is TGTGCCAGTAGTATAGAACGGGACAGGGTCTACGAGCAGTACTTC. Translation: CASSIERDRVYEQYF.